This T cell receptor beta chain was documented in a study of post-analysis software for immune sequencing data. Study-level findings and limits: Elevated frequency relative to controls characterized four or five TRBV segments in patients, TRBV5-6, TRBV5-1 and TRBV20-1 among them.

This CDR3 comprises 16 residues. V dropped 3 bases and J dropped 9; count of bases not matched to a gene: 10. This clonotype appeared once. What it recognizes is unknown. Carried by the TCR beta cDNA libraries were unique molecular identifiers. TCRdb passed the PCR reads through MiXCR, listing each CDR3 protein once. The sample includes about 820,000 distinct CDR3 sequences, about 53% of them seen just once. Sequencing was carried out using blood. The source is a girl aged 10 to 17 with multiple sclerosis. This rearrangement joins TRBV12-3 or TRBV12-4 to TRBJ2-1; 11 nucleotides line up with TRBD1. The CDR3: CASSFTWTGGYGEQFF. Written as DNA, the CDR3 is TGTGCCAGCAGTTTTACCTGGACAGGGGGCTATGGTGAGCAGTTCTTC.